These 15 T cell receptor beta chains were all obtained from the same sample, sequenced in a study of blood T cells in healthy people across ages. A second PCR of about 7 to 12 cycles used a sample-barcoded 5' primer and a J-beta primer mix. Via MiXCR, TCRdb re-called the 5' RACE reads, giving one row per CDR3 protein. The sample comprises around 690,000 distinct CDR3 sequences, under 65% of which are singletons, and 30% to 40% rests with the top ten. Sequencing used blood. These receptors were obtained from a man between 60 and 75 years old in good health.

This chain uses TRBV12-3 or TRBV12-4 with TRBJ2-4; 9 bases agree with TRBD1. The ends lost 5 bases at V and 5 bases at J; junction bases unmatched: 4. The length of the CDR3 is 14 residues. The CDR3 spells CASSGQGRENIQYF. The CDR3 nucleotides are TGTGCCAGCAGTGGACAGGGGAGGGAAAACATTCAGTACTTC.

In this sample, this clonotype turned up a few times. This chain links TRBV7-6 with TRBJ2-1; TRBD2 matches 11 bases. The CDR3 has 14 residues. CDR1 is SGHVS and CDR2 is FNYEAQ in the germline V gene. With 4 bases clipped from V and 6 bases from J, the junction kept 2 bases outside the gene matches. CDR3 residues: CASSYSGGANEQFF. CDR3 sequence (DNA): TGTGCCAGCAGCTATAGCGGGGGGGCCAATGAGCAGTTCTTC.

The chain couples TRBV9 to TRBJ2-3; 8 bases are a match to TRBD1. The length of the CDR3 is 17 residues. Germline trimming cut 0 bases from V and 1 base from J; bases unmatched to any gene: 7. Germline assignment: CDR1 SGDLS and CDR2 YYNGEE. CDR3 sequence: CASSVGRTGIRTDTQYF. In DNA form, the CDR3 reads TGTGCCAGCAGCGTAGGAAGGACAGGGATTCGCACAGATACGCAGTATTTT.

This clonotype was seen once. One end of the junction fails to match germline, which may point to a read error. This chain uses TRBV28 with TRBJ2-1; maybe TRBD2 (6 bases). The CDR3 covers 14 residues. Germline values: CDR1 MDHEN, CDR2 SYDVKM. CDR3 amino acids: CASTRGWGNNEQFF. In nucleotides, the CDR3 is TGCGCCAGCACCCGGGGGTGGGGGAACAATGAGCAGTTCTTC.

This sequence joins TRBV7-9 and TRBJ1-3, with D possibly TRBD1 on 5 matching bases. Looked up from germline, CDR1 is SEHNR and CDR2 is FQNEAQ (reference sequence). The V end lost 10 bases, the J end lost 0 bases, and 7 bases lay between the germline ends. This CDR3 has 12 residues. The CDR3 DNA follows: TGTGCCATGGGGGACTCTGGAAACACCATATATTTT. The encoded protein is CAMGDSGNTIYF.

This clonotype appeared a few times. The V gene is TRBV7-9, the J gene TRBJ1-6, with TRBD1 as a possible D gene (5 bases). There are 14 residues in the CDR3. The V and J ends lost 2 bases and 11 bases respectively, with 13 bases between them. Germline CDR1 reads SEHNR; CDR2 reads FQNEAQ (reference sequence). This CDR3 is CASSLRGGEAPLHF. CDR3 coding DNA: TGTGCCAGCAGCTTAAGGGGTGGGGAGGCACCCCTCCACTTT.

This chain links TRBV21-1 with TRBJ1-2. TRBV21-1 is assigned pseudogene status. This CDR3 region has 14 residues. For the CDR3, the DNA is TGTGCCAGCAGCAAGGGCAGACCTAACTATGGCTACACCTTC. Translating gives CASSKGRPNYGYTF.

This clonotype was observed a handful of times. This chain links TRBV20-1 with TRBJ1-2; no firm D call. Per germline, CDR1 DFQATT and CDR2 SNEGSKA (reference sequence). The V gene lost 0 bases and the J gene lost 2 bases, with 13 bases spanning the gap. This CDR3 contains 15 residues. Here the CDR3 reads CSARDQRNGNYGYTF. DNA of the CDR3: TGCAGTGCTAGAGATCAGCGGAATGGAAACTATGGCTACACCTTC.

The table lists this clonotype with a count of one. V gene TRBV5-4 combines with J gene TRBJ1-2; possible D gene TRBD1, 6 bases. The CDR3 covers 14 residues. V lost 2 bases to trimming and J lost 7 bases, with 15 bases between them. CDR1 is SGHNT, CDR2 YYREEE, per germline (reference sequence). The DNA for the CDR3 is TGTGCCAGCAGCTTCGAGGGGGTCCCTGGTGGCTACACCTTC. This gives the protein CASSFEGVPGGYTF. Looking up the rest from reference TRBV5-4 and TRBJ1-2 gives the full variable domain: ETGVTQSPTHLIKTRGQQVTLRCSSQSGHNTVSWYQQALGQGPQFIFQYYREEENGRGNFPPRFSGLQFPNYSSELNVNALELDDSALYLCASSFEGVPGGYTFGSGTRLTVV.

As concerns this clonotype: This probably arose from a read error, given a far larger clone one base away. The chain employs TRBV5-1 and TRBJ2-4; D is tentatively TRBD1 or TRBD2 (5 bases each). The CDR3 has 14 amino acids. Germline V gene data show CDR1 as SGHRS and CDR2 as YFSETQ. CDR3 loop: CAGSLGVAKNIQYF. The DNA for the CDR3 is TGCGCCGGCAGCTTGGGGGTAGCCAAAAACATTCAGTACTTC. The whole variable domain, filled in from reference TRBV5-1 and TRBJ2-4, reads KAGVTQTPRYLIKTRGQQVTLSCSPISGHRSVSWYQQTPGQGLQFLFEYFSETQRNKGNFPGRFSGRQFSNSRSEMNVSTLELGDSALYLCAGSLGVAKNIQYFGAGTRLSVL.

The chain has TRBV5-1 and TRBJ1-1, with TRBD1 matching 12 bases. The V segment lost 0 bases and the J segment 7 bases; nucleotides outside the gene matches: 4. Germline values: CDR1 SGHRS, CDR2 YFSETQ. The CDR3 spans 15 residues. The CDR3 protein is CASSLVGQGACEAFF. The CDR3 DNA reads TGCGCCAGCAGCTTGGTGGGACAGGGGGCTTGTGAAGCTTTCTTT.

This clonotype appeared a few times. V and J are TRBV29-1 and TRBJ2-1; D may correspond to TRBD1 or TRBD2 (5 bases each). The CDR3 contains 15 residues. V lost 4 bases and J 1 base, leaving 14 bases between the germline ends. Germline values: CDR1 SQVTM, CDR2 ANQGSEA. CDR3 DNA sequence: TGCAGCGTTGTACGGGGCAGGACTTCCTACAATGAGCAGTTCTTC. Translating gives CSVVRGRTSYNEQFF.

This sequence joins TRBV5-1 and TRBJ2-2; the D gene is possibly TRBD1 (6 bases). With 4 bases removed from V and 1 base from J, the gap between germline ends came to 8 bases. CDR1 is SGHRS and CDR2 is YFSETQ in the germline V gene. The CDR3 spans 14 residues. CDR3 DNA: TGCGCCAGCAGCCGGGGACAGAACACCGGGGAGCTGTTTTTT. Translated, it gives CASSRGQNTGELFF.

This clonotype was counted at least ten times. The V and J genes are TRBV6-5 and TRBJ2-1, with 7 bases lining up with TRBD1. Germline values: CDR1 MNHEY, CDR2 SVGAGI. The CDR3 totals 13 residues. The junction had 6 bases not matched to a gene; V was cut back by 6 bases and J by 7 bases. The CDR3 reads CASRARQGNEQFF. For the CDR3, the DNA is TGTGCCAGCAGGGCGAGACAGGGAAATGAGCAGTTCTTC.

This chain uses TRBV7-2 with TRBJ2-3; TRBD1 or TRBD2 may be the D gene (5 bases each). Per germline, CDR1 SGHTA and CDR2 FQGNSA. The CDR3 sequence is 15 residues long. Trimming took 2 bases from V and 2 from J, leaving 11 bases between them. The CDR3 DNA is TGTGCCAGCAGCTTACGGGACCGCTCCACAGATACGCAGTATTTT. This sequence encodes CASSLRDRSTDTQYF.